The 3 T cell receptor beta chains given below trace back to one sample, sequenced in a study of cytomegalovirus exposure and HLA in healthy donors. TCRdb's table, derived via immunoSEQ multiplex PCR, lists solely in-frame clones and lacks some. The table records some 68,000 clones, 96% of them present only once. The sequencing sample was made of PBMCs. These receptors all come from a man aged 18 to 29 in good health and CMV-seronegative.

This clone was counted once. The rearrangement uses TRBV10-3 and TRBJ2-7; 8 positions agree with TRBD1. This CDR3 spans 14 amino acids. With 5 bases clipped from V and 6 bases from J, the junction kept 9 bases outside the gene matches. CDR1 and CDR2 from the germline V gene are ENHRY and SYGVKD. This chain's CDR3 is CAISSTGGTSEQYF. Here the CDR3 DNA reads TGTGCCATCAGTAGTACAGGGGGTACGAGCGAGCAGTACTTC.

V gene TRBV7-2 combines with J gene TRBJ2-7; no clear D gene. CDR3 length: 14 amino acids. V was pared by 2 bases and J by 2 bases, with 10 bases between. Germline loops: CDR1 SGHTA, CDR2 FQGNSA. CDR3 bases: TGTGCCAGCAGCTTATCGGCAGGAACCTACGAGCAGTACTTC. The encoded protein is CASSLSAGTYEQYF.

This chain connects TRBV7-9 to TRBJ2-1, with D perhaps TRBD2 (6 bases). This CDR3 region has 16 residues. CDR1 SEHNR and CDR2 FQNEAQ come from the germline V gene (reference sequence). V was clipped by 1 base and J by 3 bases, with 13 bases between them. DNA for the CDR3: TGTGCCAGCAGCTTAGTGGCGGGGCTTGACTACAATGAGCAGTTCTTC. This sequence encodes CASSLVAGLDYNEQFF.